Below, 8 T cell receptor beta chains from the same sample are listed, as sequenced in a study of blood T cell repertoires in COVID-19 (dated by TCRdb to about 2020). Receptors were amplified or captured by the immunoSEQ multiplex PCR assay. Entries here come from immuneACCESS through TCRdb and include only in-frame sequences with V and J called. Some clones fail to appear in such tables; in the studies checked, an unresolved V gene covers under half of the shortfall, and the cause of the remainder is unknown. For this sample the table gives 350,000 to 500,000 clones, of which 88% were detected only once. About 1.4% of the sample comes from the top ten. Sequences were obtained from PBMCs or T cells enriched from blood (not recorded which). The receptors come from a woman aged 18-29 years who had been exposed to COVID-19.

This chain links TRBV4-3 with TRBJ2-1, with 8 nucleotides matching TRBD1. The germline V gene encodes CDR1 LGHNA and CDR2 YSLEER. The CDR3 spans 17 residues. V lost 0 bases, J lost 9 bases, and 13 bases stayed unmatched. CDR3 in amino acids: CASSQDRSGQGEVEQFF. Here the CDR3 DNA reads TGCGCCAGCAGCCAAGATCGGAGCGGACAGGGCGAAGTTGAGCAGTTCTTC.

The V and J genes are TRBV24-1 and TRBJ1-5; D uncertain. The V gene lost 12 bases and the J gene lost 2 bases, with 22 bases spanning the gap. Germline assignment: CDR1 KGHDR and CDR2 SFDVKD. The CDR3 covers 16 residues. The CDR3 sequence: CAPPIGEGGGNQPQHF. Here the CDR3 DNA reads TGTGCCCCACCAATCGGGGAGGGAGGTGGCAATCAGCCCCAGCATTTT.

The chain joins TRBV25-1 to TRBJ2-2; 7 nucleotides agree with TRBD2. With 3 bases clipped from V and 2 bases from J, the junction kept 12 bases outside the gene matches. Per the germline V gene, CDR1 is MGHDK and CDR2 is SYGVNS. CDR3 length: 18 amino acids. The CDR3 is CASSDRSGANINTGELFF. The DNA for the CDR3 is TGTGCCAGCAGTGATCGGAGCGGGGCTAACATAAACACCGGGGAGCTGTTTTTT.

A remark on this clone: Its ends do not fully match the called genes, so a read error is possible. This chain links TRBV13 with TRBJ2-7, with 11 bases matching TRBD2. The germline gives CDR1 PRHDT, CDR2 FYEKMQ (reference sequence). There are 15 residues in the CDR3. CDR3 DNA: TGTGTCAGCAGCGGTGGACTAGCGGGCACCTACGAGCAGTACTTC. The encoded protein is CVSSGGLAGTYEQYF.

The V call is TRBV5-1, the J call TRBJ2-1, with 9 nucleotides matching TRBD2. The CDR3 is made up of 15 amino acids. The trim removed 4 bases at V and 2 bases at J, leaving 4 bases unmatched. Germline V gives CDR1 SGHRS, CDR2 YFSETQ. CDR3 coding DNA: TGCGCCAGCAGCCCGACTAGCGGTACCTACAATGAGCAGTTCTTC. Protein product: CASSPTSGTYNEQFF.

The chain has TRBV6-2 or TRBV6-3 and TRBJ1-4, with D perhaps matching TRBD1 (5 bases). The CDR3 extends over 16 amino acids. The V gene lost 6 bases and the J gene lost 10 bases, with 24 bases spanning the gap. Germline-derived CDR1 and CDR2 are MNHEY and SVGEGT. The CDR3 reads CASSTPTAFQGGKLFF. CDR3 coding DNA: TGTGCCAGCAGCACACCCACGGCGTTTCAGGGTGGAAAACTGTTTTTT.

This rearrangement joins TRBV2 to TRBJ2-6; D is undetermined. The CDR3 runs to 15 residues. V gave up 5 bases and J gave up 1 base, with 9 bases separating them. CDR1 is SNHLY, CDR2 FYNNEI, per germline. CDR3 DNA sequence: TGTGCCAGCAGTCTACAGTCTTCTGGGGCCAACGTCCTGACTTTC. Its translation is CASSLQSSGANVLTF. The whole variable domain, remainder taken from reference TRBV2 and TRBJ2-6, is EPEVTQTPSHQVTQMGQEVILRCVPISNHLYFYWYRQILGQKVEFLVSFYNNEISEKSEIFDDQFSVERPDGSNFTLKIRSTKLEDSAMYFCASSLQSSGANVLTFGAGSRLTVL.

The chain combines TRBV29-1 with TRBJ1-1; D may be TRBD1 (5 bases). V was pared by 8 bases and J by 1 base, with 23 bases between. CDR3 size: 16 residues. Germline V gives CDR1 SQVTM, CDR2 ANQGSEA. The CDR3 bases are TGCAGCCCATGCAATCGTCCCGGGGGTCCGAACACTGAAGCTTTCTTT. It codes for CSPCNRPGGPNTEAFF.